These T cell receptor beta chains were read from a single sample in a study of T-cell reconstitution after alpha-beta-depleted transplantation in children. From the PCR reads, TCRdb called clonotypes with MiXCR, one entry per CDR3 protein. The data contain about 260,000 distinct CDR3 sequences, roughly 8% of them singletons. The sample was PBMCs, mostly from graft donor cells, taken 180 days after TCRalphabeta/CD19-depleted stem cell transplant. The receptors were gathered from a male patient between 5 and 17 years old who had a stem cell transplant for acute lymphoblastic leukemia, so the T cells may come from the graft donor. Each CDR3 is given with its conserved first and last residue. Each record gives: CDR3 DNA, CDR3 protein, D gene, clone size, J gene, V gene. The D gene is left open where the match is weak. Not all rows give a size; the values are once, few, many and, for expanded clones, a class.

TGCAGTGCTAGAGGAGAGCAGGGACACGGTAATCAGCCCCAGCATTTT	CSARGEQGHGNQPQHF	-	-	TRBJ1-5	TRBV20-1
TGCGCCAGCATGGAGGGTGATACCGGGGAGCTGTTTTTT	CASMEGDTGELFF	-	many	TRBJ2-2	TRBV5-1
TGTGCCAGCAGCTTAGCGAAGGAGCTGGGCCTCCACTTT	CASSLAKELGLHF	-	many	TRBJ1-6	TRBV7-9
TGTGCCAGCAGTCGGCCGGGAGTAGTAGCAGATACGCAGTATTTT	CASSRPGVVADTQYF	-	many	TRBJ2-3	TRBV28
TGTGCCAGCTCACCACCGCAGGCCAATGAGCAGTTCTTC	CASSPPQANEQFF	-	many	TRBJ2-1	TRBV18
TGTGCCAGCAGTCCCGGGTGGGACAGGGCTTCACCCCTCCACTTT	CASSPGWDRASPLHF	TRBD1	many	TRBJ1-6	TRBV12-3/TRBV12-4
TGCAGTGCTAGAACCGAGACAGATACGCAGTATTTT	CSARTETDTQYF	-	many	TRBJ2-3	TRBV20-1
TGCGCCAGCAGCCAAGAATCGGGAGGGAACTATGGCTACACCTTC	CASSQESGGNYGYTF	-	many	TRBJ1-2	TRBV4-3
TGCAGCGTTGAAGAAGGCCTTCCAACGGAGACCCAGTACTTC	CSVEEGLPTETQYF	-	many	TRBJ2-5	TRBV29-1
TGTGCCAGCAGTTTAATGGTCGGGGGCCGGACAGATACGCAGTATTTT	CASSLMVGGRTDTQYF	-	many	TRBJ2-3	TRBV28
TGTGCCAGCAGTACCCTGGGAAGATACTACGAGCAGTACTTC	CASSTLGRYYEQYF	-	few	TRBJ2-7	TRBV12-3/TRBV12-4